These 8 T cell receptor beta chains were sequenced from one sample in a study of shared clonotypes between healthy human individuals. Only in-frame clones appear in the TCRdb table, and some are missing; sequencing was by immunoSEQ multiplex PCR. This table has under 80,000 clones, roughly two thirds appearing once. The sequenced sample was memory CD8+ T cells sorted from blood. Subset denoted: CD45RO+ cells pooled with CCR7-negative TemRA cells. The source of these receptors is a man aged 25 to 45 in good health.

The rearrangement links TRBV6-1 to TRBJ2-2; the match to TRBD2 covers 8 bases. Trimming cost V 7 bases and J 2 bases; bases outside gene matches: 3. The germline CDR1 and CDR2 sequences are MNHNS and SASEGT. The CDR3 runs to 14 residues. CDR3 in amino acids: CASNSGTNTGELFF. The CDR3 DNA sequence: TGTGCCAGCAATAGCGGGACTAACACCGGGGAGCTGTTTTTT.

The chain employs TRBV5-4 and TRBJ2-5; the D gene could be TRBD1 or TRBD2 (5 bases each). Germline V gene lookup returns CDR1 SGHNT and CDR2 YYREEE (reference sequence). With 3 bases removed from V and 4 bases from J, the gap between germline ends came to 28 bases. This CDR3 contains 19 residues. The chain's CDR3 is CASSSWPLGRVGVRETQYF. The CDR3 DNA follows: TGTGCCAGCAGCTCATGGCCCCTTGGGCGGGTGGGGGTAAGAGAGACCCAGTACTTC.

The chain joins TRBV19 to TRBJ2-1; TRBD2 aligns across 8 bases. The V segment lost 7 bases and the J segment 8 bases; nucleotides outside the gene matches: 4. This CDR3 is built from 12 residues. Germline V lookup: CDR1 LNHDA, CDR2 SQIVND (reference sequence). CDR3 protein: CASKSGGYEQFF. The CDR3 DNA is TGTGCCAGTAAAAGCGGGGGCTATGAGCAGTTCTTC.

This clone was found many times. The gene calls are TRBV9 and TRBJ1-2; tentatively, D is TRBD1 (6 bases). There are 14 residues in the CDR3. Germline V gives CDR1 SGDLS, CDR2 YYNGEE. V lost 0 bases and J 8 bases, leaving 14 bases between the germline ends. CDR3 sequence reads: CASSVDGGRKGYTF. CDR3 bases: TGTGCCAGCAGCGTAGATGGGGGGCGCAAGGGCTACACCTTC. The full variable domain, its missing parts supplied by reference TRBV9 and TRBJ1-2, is DSGVTQTPKHLITATGQRVTLRCSPRSGDLSVYWYQQSLDQGLQFLIQYYNGEERAKGNILERFSAQQFPDLHSELNLSSLELGDSALYFCASSVDGGRKGYTFGSGTRLTVV.

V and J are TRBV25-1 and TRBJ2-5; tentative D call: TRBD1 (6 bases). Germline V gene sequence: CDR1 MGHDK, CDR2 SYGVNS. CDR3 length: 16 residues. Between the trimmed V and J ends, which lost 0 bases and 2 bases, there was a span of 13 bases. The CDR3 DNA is TGTGCCAGCAGTGAATATACAGAGGACAGTCAAGAGACCCAGTACTTC. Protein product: CASSEYTEDSQETQYF.

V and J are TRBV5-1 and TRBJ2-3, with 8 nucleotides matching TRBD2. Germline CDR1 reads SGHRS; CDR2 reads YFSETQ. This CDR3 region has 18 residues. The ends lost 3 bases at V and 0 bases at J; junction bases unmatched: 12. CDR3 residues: CASSSGLWTSSSTDTQYF. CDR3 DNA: TGCGCCAGCAGCTCGGGGCTGTGGACTAGCTCAAGCACAGATACGCAGTATTTT.

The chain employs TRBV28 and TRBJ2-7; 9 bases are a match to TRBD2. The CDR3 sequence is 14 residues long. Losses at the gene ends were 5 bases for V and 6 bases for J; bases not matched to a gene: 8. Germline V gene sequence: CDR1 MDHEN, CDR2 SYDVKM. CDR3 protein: CASSPLAGESEQYF. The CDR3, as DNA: TGTGCCAGCAGTCCGTTAGCGGGAGAGTCCGAGCAGTACTTC. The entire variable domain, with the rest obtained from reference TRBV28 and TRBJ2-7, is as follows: DVKVTQSSRYLVKRTGEKVFLECVQDMDHENMFWYRQDPGLGLRLIYFSYDVKMKEKGDIPEGYSVSREKKERFSLILESASTNQTSMYLCASSPLAGESEQYFGPGTRLTVT.

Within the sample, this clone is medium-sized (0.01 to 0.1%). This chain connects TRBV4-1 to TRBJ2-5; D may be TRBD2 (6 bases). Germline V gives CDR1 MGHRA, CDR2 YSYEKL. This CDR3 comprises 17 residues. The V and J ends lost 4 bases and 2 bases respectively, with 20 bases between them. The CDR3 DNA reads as TGCGCCAGCAGCCCCCCAGGTGGGGCTAGCGAACAAGAGACCCAGTACTTC. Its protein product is CASSPPGGASEQETQYF.